This T cell receptor beta chain was sequenced for a study of preoperative IRX-2 immunotherapy in early breast cancer. This clone was seen a handful of times. Noted treatment: preoperative locoregional IRX-2 cytokine immunotherapy. This phase Ib study tested locoregional IRX-2 cytokine immunotherapy given before surgery. Assay used: immunoSEQ multiplex PCR; TCRdb lists only in-frame clones, some missing. This table has approximately 96,000 clones, approximately 90% appearing once. V was cut by 3 bases and J by 0 bases, with 9 bases left in between. Germline V gene lookup returns CDR1 LNHNV and CDR2 YYDKDF (reference sequence). CDR3 length: 14 residues.

The source is a human donor with breast cancer. This specimen was tumor tissue, taken after IRX-2 immunotherapy. The chain joins TRBV15 to TRBJ2-7; a weak D match, TRBD2 (5 bases). The CDR3 nucleotides read TGTGCCACCAGCAGCCGGGGAAGCTCCTACGAGCAGTACTTC. Translation: CATSSRGSSYEQYF.